This T cell receptor (beta chain) was recovered during a study of CD8 T cells in ankylosing spondylitis. Study-wide points: Ankylosing spondylitis blood seemed to carry a telltale TCR beta motif made of about 8 highly homologous variants.

Germline V gives CDR1 DFQATT, CDR2 SNEGSKA (reference sequence). This CDR3 has 19 residues. Trimming removed 0 bases from V and 7 bases from J; junction bases left unmatched: 15. Libraries of TCR beta came from quantitative 5'-RACE with molecular barcodes. TCRdb independently ran MiXCR on the 5' RACE reads; one entry per CDR3 protein. The sample includes more than 150,000 distinct CDR3 sequences, 10% to 15% seen only once; the top ten take more than 9.5%. This clonotype occurred many times. The antigen remains unidentified. This receptor was obtained from a female donor with ankylosing spondylitis or in good health (not recorded which). This chain uses TRBV20-1 with TRBJ2-1, with 13 bases matching TRBD2. The specimen sequenced was blood, either unsorted or a sorted T cell fraction (not recorded which). CDR3 in DNA: TGCAGTGCTAGAGATTTCAGAAGGACTAGCGGGAGATTCGGTAATGAGCAGTTCTTC. Amino acid sequence: CSARDFRRTSGRFGNEQFF.